This T cell receptor (beta chain) was recovered during a study of follicular helper T cells after annual influenza vaccination. Turning to the study itself: Across the 2013-2014, 2014-2015 and 2015-2016 vaccination seasons, some subjects were resampled.

Study-wide points: Yearly vaccinations repeatedly recalled conserved clonotypes in ICOS+CD38+ cTfh.

CDR3 length: 14 amino acids. Trimming took off 0 bases at V and 6 bases at J, with 10 bases between the two ends. Germline V gene lookup returns CDR1 SGHRS and CDR2 YFSETQ. About this clone itself: Its specificity is unknown.

Time point defined: 2015-2016 season, 7 days after influenza vaccination. Before and after seasonal inactivated influenza vaccination, adults gave blood for sorting CD4 subsets for sequencing. No donor had influenza vaccine in the prior 6 months; all lived in the community. The table came from immunoSEQ multiplex PCR; TCRdb's copy has only in-frame clones and leaves some out. The sample records some 10,000 clones, 65% to 85% being singletons. The chain couples TRBV5-1 to TRBJ1-5; D unclear. The material sequenced was CXCR5+ CD38- circulating T follicular helper cells from blood, taken 7 days after influenza vaccination. The sample's subset: circulating Tfh, non-naive CD4+CXCR5+PD-1+ (ICOS+CD38+ or ICOS-CD38-). This TCR was sampled from an adult who received the influenza vaccine. The CDR3 spells CASSLVPASQPQHF. Written as DNA, the CDR3 is TGCGCCAGCAGCTTGGTTCCTGCTAGTCAGCCCCAGCATTTT. Using reference TRBV5-1 and TRBJ1-5 for the parts outside the CDR3, the full variable domain is KAGVTQTPRYLIKTRGQQVTLSCSPISGHRSVSWYQQTPGQGLQFLFEYFSETQRNKGNFPGRFSGRQFSNSRSEMNVSTLELGDSALYLCASSLVPASQPQHFGDGTRLSIL.